The entry below describes one T cell receptor (beta chain). Unique molecular identifiers were built into the TCRbeta library. TCRdb reprocessed the PCR reads with MiXCR, giving one entry per CDR3 protein. The data show approximately 350,000 distinct CDR3 sequences, 13% seen once. This sample was included in a study of T-cell reconstitution after alpha-beta-depleted transplantation in children. The CDR3 extends over 16 amino acids. V lost 5 bases to trimming and J lost 0 bases, with 13 bases between them. Germline assignment: CDR1 MNHEY and CDR2 SVGEGT. This TCR derives from a human donor who donated a stem cell graft to a child with Fanconi anemia. The material was PBMCs, obtained from the stem cell graft. J is TRBJ2-2 and V is TRBV6-2 or TRBV6-3, with D maybe TRBD1 (6 bases). The CDR3: CASSRRGGSNTGELFF. CDR3 sequence (DNA): TGTGCCAGCAGTCGCCGAGGGGGTTCGAACACCGGGGAGCTGTTTTTT.